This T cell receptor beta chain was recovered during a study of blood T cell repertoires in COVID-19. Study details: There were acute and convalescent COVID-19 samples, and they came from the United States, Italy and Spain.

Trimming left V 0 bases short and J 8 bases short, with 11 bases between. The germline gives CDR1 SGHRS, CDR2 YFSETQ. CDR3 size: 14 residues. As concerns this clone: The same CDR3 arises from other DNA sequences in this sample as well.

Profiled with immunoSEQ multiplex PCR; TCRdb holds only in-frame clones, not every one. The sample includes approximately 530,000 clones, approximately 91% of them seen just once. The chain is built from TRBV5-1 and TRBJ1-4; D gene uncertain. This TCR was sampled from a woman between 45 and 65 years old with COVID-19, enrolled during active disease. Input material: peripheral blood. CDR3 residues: CASSLEGRGEKLFF. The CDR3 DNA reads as TGCGCCAGCAGCTTGGAGGGTCGAGGGGAAAAACTGTTTTTT.